The 27 T cell receptor beta chains reported below all come from one sample, sequenced in a study of cytomegalovirus exposure and HLA in healthy donors. The PCR had 60 Vbeta and 13 Jbeta primers. Profiling relied on immunoSEQ multiplex PCR, and the TCRdb table lists in-frame clones only, not all of them. The sample has 100,000 or so clones; around 83% are singletons. Sample: PBMCs. These receptors were taken from a young man in good health and CMV-seronegative.

This chain uses TRBV7-3 with TRBJ1-5; D gene unclear. This CDR3 is 15 amino acids long. The ends were cut back, 1 base at V and 2 bases at J, with 9 bases in the middle. Germline V gene sequence: CDR1 SGHTA, CDR2 FQGTGA. CDR3 in DNA: TGTGCCAGCAGCTTAAGTGGCAACGGCAATCAGCCCCAGCATTTT. This translates into CASSLSGNGNQPQHF.

This clone was observed once. The rearrangement joins TRBV30 to TRBJ1-5; tentatively, D is TRBD1 (6 bases). V lost 5 bases to trimming and J lost 0 bases, with 17 bases between them. The CDR3 runs 16 residues. The germline CDR1 and CDR2 sequences are GTSNPN and SVGIG (reference sequence). CDR3 DNA sequence: TGTGCCTGGGACTTGGGACACCAATTTAGCAATCAGCCCCAGCATTTT. This translates into CAWDLGHQFSNQPQHF.

This sequence joins TRBV5-6 and TRBJ1-5; D may be TRBD1 (5 bases). This CDR3 is 16 amino acids long. Germline V gives CDR1 SGHDT, CDR2 YYEEEE. With 0 bases removed from V and 0 bases from J, the gap between germline ends came to 10 bases. The chain's CDR3 is CASSLAGQGSNQPQHF. Written as DNA, the CDR3 is TGTGCCAGCAGCTTGGCCGGCCAGGGTAGCAATCAGCCCCAGCATTTT.

This clone was observed a handful of times. The chain links TRBV6-1 to TRBJ1-5; no firm D call. The CDR3 runs 14 residues. Trimming took off 2 bases at V and 7 bases at J, with 12 bases between the two ends. Germline values: CDR1 MNHNS, CDR2 SASEGT. CDR3 in amino acids: CASSETETFQPQHF. CDR3 nucleotides: TGTGCCAGCAGTGAAACAGAGACATTCCAGCCCCAGCATTTT.

This clone was seen a handful of times. The chain joins TRBV5-1 to TRBJ2-1, with 9 bases lining up with TRBD1. The CDR3 has 15 residues. V lost 3 bases to trimming and J lost 4 bases; unmatched junction nucleotides: 5. Germline V gives CDR1 SGHRS, CDR2 YFSETQ. The CDR3 loop is CASSSGQGKYNEQFF. CDR3 sequence (DNA): TGCGCCAGCAGCTCTGGACAGGGGAAATACAATGAGCAGTTCTTC.

The chain links TRBV27 to TRBJ2-4; tentatively, D is TRBD1 (6 bases). V was pared by 8 bases and J by 9 bases, with 17 bases between. The CDR3 runs to 13 residues. Germline values: CDR1 MNHEY, CDR2 SMNVEV (reference sequence). The CDR3 sequence: CASASSRGRIQYF. DNA for the CDR3: TGTGCCAGCGCTTCTAGCAGGGGTCGCATTCAGTACTTC.

V gene TRBV6-7 combines with J gene TRBJ2-7; D may be TRBD1 (6 bases). TRBV6-7 counts as an open reading frame of uncertain function. The CDR3 consists of 13 residues. V was clipped by 11 bases and J by 4 bases, with 18 bases between them. The CDR3 DNA reads TGTGCCCCCTACCGGGACATCAATTACGAGCAGTACTTC. It translates to CAPYRDINYEQYF.

The chain combines TRBV6-1 with TRBJ1-3, with no clear D. The CDR3 is 16 residues long. The germline CDR1 and CDR2 sequences are MNHNS and SASEGT. Trimming shortened V by 1 base and J by 0 bases, and 10 bases separated the two germline ends. CDR3 bases: TGTGCCAGCAGTGAAGGGTATGAGCGCTCTGGAAACACCATATATTTT. It specifies CASSEGYERSGNTIYF.

The genes are TRBV30 and TRBJ1-2, with 8 nucleotides matching TRBD1. Trimming cost V 2 bases and J 4 bases; bases outside gene matches: 3. The V gene's germline CDR1 is GTSNPN and CDR2 SVGIG (reference sequence). The CDR3 runs 13 residues. The CDR3 loop is CAWSSDRGYGYTF. CDR3 nucleotides: TGTGCCTGGAGTTCCGACAGGGGCTATGGCTACACCTTC. Filled out from reference TRBV30 and TRBJ1-2, the complete variable domain reads SQTIHQWPATLVQPVGSPLSLECTVEGTSNPNLYWYRQAAGRGLQLLFYSVGIGQISSEVPQNLSASRPQDRQFILSSKKLLLSDSGFYLCAWSSDRGYGYTFGSGTRLTVV.

The chain is built from TRBV7-6 and TRBJ2-7, with 8 bases fitting TRBD1. With V trimmed by 4 bases and J by 0 bases, 5 bases remained unmatched. This CDR3 is 15 amino acids long. Germline V gives CDR1 SGHVS, CDR2 FNYEAQ. Here the CDR3 reads CASSSRTGSSYEQYF. The CDR3 DNA sequence: TGTGCCAGCAGCTCCCGGACAGGGAGCTCCTACGAGCAGTACTTC.

V usage is TRBV4-1 and J usage is TRBJ2-5, with 9 nucleotides matching TRBD1. This CDR3 region has 15 residues. CDR1 MGHRA and CDR2 YSYEKL come from the germline V gene. V shed 3 bases, J shed 6 bases, and the junction held 8 bases outside the gene matches. The CDR3 loop reads CASSQVTGGAQTQYF. DNA for the CDR3: TGCGCCAGCAGCCAGGTTACAGGGGGCGCACAGACCCAGTACTTC.

This chain links TRBV6-1 with TRBJ2-2; 11 bases align to TRBD2. The CDR3 sequence is 15 residues long. CDR1 and CDR2 from the germline V gene are MNHNS and SASEGT. V lost 6 bases to trimming and J lost 6 bases; unmatched junction nucleotides: 6. The CDR3 reads CASRLAGERSGELFF. CDR3 bases: TGTGCCAGCAGACTAGCGGGAGAACGGTCCGGGGAGCTGTTTTTT.

The chain uses TRBV2 and TRBJ1-1, with TRBD1 identical over 10 bases. The CDR3 has 14 residues. CDR1 SNHLY and CDR2 FYNNEI come from the germline V gene. V shed 7 bases, J shed 5 bases, and the junction held 7 bases outside the gene matches. The CDR3 DNA follows: TGTGCCAGCAAATCGGGACAGGGGAGTACTGAAGCTTTCTTT. Its translation: CASKSGQGSTEAFF.

The J gene is TRBJ2-1, the V gene TRBV28; a possible D gene is TRBD1 (5 bases). Germline V gene lookup returns CDR1 MDHEN and CDR2 SYDVKM. V gave up 6 bases and J gave up 6 bases, with 15 bases separating them. This CDR3 is 14 amino acids long. For the CDR3, the DNA is TGTGCCAGCAGGTCCTTTCGAAGGGGCAATGAGCAGTTCTTC. Translated: CASRSFRRGNEQFF. The entire variable domain, with the rest obtained from reference TRBV28 and TRBJ2-1, is as follows: DVKVTQSSRYLVKRTGEKVFLECVQDMDHENMFWYRQDPGLGLRLIYFSYDVKMKEKGDIPEGYSVSREKKERFSLILESASTNQTSMYLCASRSFRRGNEQFFGPGTRLTVL.

This sequence joins TRBV6-1 and TRBJ2-5; TRBD1 is a possible D gene (6 bases). V was clipped by 6 bases and J by 4 bases, with 15 bases between them. Germline CDR1 and CDR2: MNHNS and SASEGT. This CDR3 spans 14 amino acids. The CDR3 loop reads CASSSGHLGETQYF. Here the CDR3 DNA reads TGTGCCAGCAGCTCGGGACATTTAGGAGAGACCCAGTACTTC.

The rearrangement uses TRBV4-1 and TRBJ1-4; D is unclear. V shed 1 base and J shed 7 bases, with 16 bases lying between them. Germline V gives CDR1 MGHRA, CDR2 YSYEKL. The CDR3 totals 16 residues. The CDR3 sequence: CASSQGPWSVGEKLFF. The CDR3 nucleotides are TGCGCCAGCAGCCAAGGCCCATGGAGTGTGGGTGAAAAACTGTTTTTT.

This clone has just a few counts. This rearrangement joins TRBV29-1 to TRBJ2-5; no firm D call. Germline CDR1 and CDR2: SQVTM and ANQGSEA. V was shortened by 7 bases and J by 0 bases, with 15 bases between the two germline ends. The CDR3 sequence is 14 residues long. CDR3 in DNA: TGCAGCGCCCCAGAGCGACCTGACCAAGAGACCCAGTACTTC. Protein: CSAPERPDQETQYF.

V gene TRBV5-4 combines with J gene TRBJ1-1; perhaps TRBD1 as D (5 bases). This CDR3 region has 13 residues. CDR1 is SGHNT, CDR2 YYREEE, per germline (reference sequence). V shed 2 bases and J shed 8 bases, with 13 bases lying between them. DNA for the CDR3: TGTGCCAGCAGCTTTCGGGGGGAAACCGAAGCTTTCTTT. It is translated as CASSFRGETEAFF. The full variable domain, with the rest looked up from reference TRBV5-4 and TRBJ1-1, is ETGVTQSPTHLIKTRGQQVTLRCSSQSGHNTVSWYQQALGQGPQFIFQYYREEENGRGNFPPRFSGLQFPNYSSELNVNALELDDSALYLCASSFRGETEAFFGQGTRLTVV.

As regards this clone: The junction does not match germline at one end; this may be a read error. The rearrangement joins TRBV7-7 to TRBJ2-3; the match to TRBD2 covers 14 bases. The CDR3 runs to 17 residues. CDR1 SSHAT and CDR2 FNYEAQ come from the germline V gene (reference sequence). The CDR3 DNA reads TGTGCTAGCAGCCTCGGACTAGCGGGGGGTGTCACAGATACGCAGTATTTT. It codes for CASSLGLAGGVTDTQYF. Complete variable domain (other parts from reference TRBV7-7 and TRBJ2-3): GAGVSQSPRYKVTKRGQDVTLRCDPISSHATLYWYQQALGQGPEFLTYFNYEAQPDKSGLPSDRFSAERPEGSISTLTIQRTEQRDSAMYRCASSLGLAGGVTDTQYFGPGTRLTVL.

A single count supports this clone. The V call is TRBV10-3, the J call TRBJ2-7; possible D gene TRBD1, 6 bases. Trimming shortened V by 4 bases and J by 5 bases, and 12 bases separated the two germline ends. CDR1 ENHRY and CDR2 SYGVKD come from the germline V gene. There are 13 residues in the CDR3. For the CDR3, the DNA is TGTGCCATCAGTGGTACAGGGCGCCACGAGCAGTACTTC. This sequence encodes CAISGTGRHEQYF.

The chain couples TRBV27 to TRBJ2-3; D possibly corresponds to TRBD1 (5 bases). CDR3 length: 12 amino acids. The V gene lost 2 bases and the J gene lost 9 bases, with 9 bases spanning the gap. The germline V gene encodes CDR1 MNHEY and CDR2 SMNVEV (reference sequence). The CDR3 bases are TGTGCCAGCAGTTTAGCAGGGCAAACGCAGTATTTT. It encodes CASSLAGQTQYF.

V gene TRBV6-4 combines with J gene TRBJ2-1, with D perhaps matching TRBD1 (6 bases). The germline V gene encodes CDR1 MRHNA and CDR2 SNTAGT. The length of the CDR3 is 14 residues. Trimming pared 3 bases from V and 1 base from J, leaving 7 bases between. The CDR3 protein is CASSEGTSYNEQFF. CDR3 nucleotide sequence: TGTGCCAGCAGTGAAGGGACATCCTACAATGAGCAGTTCTTC.

The chain recombines TRBV5-1 with TRBJ2-7; D might be TRBD1 (6 bases). The CDR3 length is 14 residues. The V and J ends lost 4 bases and 0 bases respectively, with 11 bases between them. Germline V lookup: CDR1 SGHRS, CDR2 YFSETQ. This CDR3 reads CASSPTDSSYEQYF. The DNA of the CDR3 is TGCGCCAGCAGCCCCACGGACAGCTCCTACGAGCAGTACTTC.

This clone was counted a single time. The DNA for the CDR3 is TGTGCCAGTAGGGACACCCACACCGGGGAGCTGTTTTTT. This translates into CASRDTHTGELFF. This sequence joins TRBV9 and TRBJ2-2; D is perhaps TRBD1 (6 bases). The germline V and J ends were trimmed by 8 bases and 3 bases, with 11 bases remaining between them. The V gene's germline CDR1 is SGDLS and CDR2 YYNGEE. This CDR3 is 13 amino acids long.

This clone appeared a single time. This chain uses TRBV5-6 with TRBJ2-7; 8 bases agree with TRBD1. CDR1 and CDR2 (germline): SGHDT, YYEEEE. J lost 6 bases, V lost 4 bases, and 12 bases had no gene match. This CDR3 is built from 15 residues. Here the CDR3 reads CASSPRGQGAREQYF. The CDR3 DNA reads TGTGCCAGCAGCCCCAGGGGGCAGGGAGCTCGCGAGCAGTACTTC.

The chain employs TRBV25-1 and TRBJ2-3, with TRBD2 identical over 8 bases. The CDR3 totals 17 residues. J lost 2 bases, V lost 4 bases, and 11 bases had no gene match. The V gene's germline CDR1 is MGHDK and CDR2 SYGVNS. The CDR3 nucleotides read TGTGCCAGCAGTGCCTCCAGCCAGCGGGAGACCACAGATACGCAGTATTTT. Translated, it gives CASSASSQRETTDTQYF.

This clone was seen more than once but under ten times. The chain has TRBV25-1 and TRBJ1-6; D unresolved. Trimming removed 5 bases at V and 7 bases at J, with 6 bases between. The CDR3 sequence is 12 residues long. Looked up from germline, CDR1 is MGHDK and CDR2 is SYGVNS. The CDR3 loop reads CASSLQNSPLHF. CDR3 bases: TGTGCCAGCAGTTTACAGAATTCACCCCTCCACTTT.